The clone carrying this T cell receptor (beta chain) was seen a handful of times. Its target is unknown. TCRdb re-called the RT-PCR reads with MiXCR, one entry per CDR3 protein. The sample yields about 780,000 distinct CDR3 sequences, 15% to 20% seen once. V gave up 0 bases and J gave up 6 bases, with 6 bases separating them. Germline CDR1 LGHNA, CDR2 YSLEER. The CDR3 extends over 14 amino acids. The entry originates in a study of response to subunit inactivated influenza vaccine. Notes on the study in general: The authors offered the suggestion that each seasonal influenza vaccination recruits few new T cells.

Source: PBMCs from blood, taken more than 4 days after vaccination. This TCR derives from a man in his fifties who received an inactivated influenza vaccine. V is TRBV4-3 and J is TRBJ1-6; D uncertain. The CDR3 protein is CASSQDYLNSPLHF. The CDR3 DNA reads as TGCGCCAGCAGCCAAGATTACCTTAATTCACCCCTCCACTTT.